The TCR beta chain under discussion was sequenced for a study of OX40 agonist ivuxolimab in advanced cancers. Study-level findings and limits: Fewer expanded clones were found on average in CD4+ than in CD8+ T cells.

Details on this clone: Its specificity is unknown.

Here immunoSEQ multiplex PCR was the method, and the copy in TCRdb shows in-frame clones only, minus some. Of more than 65,000 clones detected, approximately 93% appear once; the ten largest clones hold 0.25% to 0.3%. Sequences were derived from CD4+ or CD8+ T cells sorted from blood, sampled in a trial of the OX40 agonist ivuxolimab. This TCR was recovered from an adult with an advanced solid tumor such as melanoma, head and neck, liver or kidney cancer.

The DNA for the CDR3 is TGCGCCAGCAGCTTAATTACAGGGACATCCTACGAGCAGTACTTC. Translated: CASSLITGTSYEQYF. This chain joins TRBV5-1 and TRBJ2-7, with D possibly matching TRBD1 (6 bases). The CDR3 covers 15 residues. Germline CDR1 is SGHRS and CDR2 is YFSETQ. Trimming cost V 2 bases and J 1 base, with 13 bases left between them.